Shown below are 14 T cell receptor beta chains from a single sample sequenced in a study of regulatory T cells in long-lasting Graves disease. The sample's time point: newly diagnosed GD, antithyroid drugs for less than 3 months. PBMC RNA was the source of the TCR library. HTBI primers from iRepertoire and Arm-PCR of CDR3 regions yielded the TCR beta libraries. MiXCR, run by TCRdb on the multiplex PCR reads, gives a single entry per CDR3 protein. The data contain about 380,000 distinct CDR3 sequences, around 16% of them singletons. The starting material was peripheral blood mononuclear cells (PBMCs), obtained at new diagnosis, from a patient treated with antithyroid drugs. These receptors were collected from a female donor with Graves disease.

This clonotype has at least ten counts. The rearrangement uses TRBV28 and TRBJ1-4; no reliable D call. The CDR3 loop spans 14 amino acids. Trimming cost V 5 bases and J 3 bases, with 10 bases left between them. Germline values: CDR1 MDHEN, CDR2 SYDVKM. CDR3 in amino acids: CASSPPAPNEKLFF. The CDR3 DNA reads TGTGCCAGCAGTCCCCCCGCTCCTAATGAAAAACTGTTTTTT.

In its sample, this clonotype was seen many times. V and J are TRBV28 and TRBJ2-3; D call uncertain. The germline gives CDR1 MDHEN, CDR2 SYDVKM. The CDR3 is 16 residues long. Trimming took 7 bases from V and 2 from J, leaving 19 bases between them. The CDR3 region has the DNA TGTGCCAGCACCCCAGAACGAAAGCTGAACACAGATACGCAGTATTTT. This gives the protein CASTPERKLNTDTQYF.

This clonotype was observed many times. As DNA, the CDR3 is TGTGCCAGCAGTTTCCTACCGGGACAGGGGGGCAATGAGCAGTTCTTC. This translates into CASSFLPGQGGNEQFF. The J gene is TRBJ2-1, the V gene TRBV27; 11 bases are a match to TRBD1. The V segment lost 3 bases and the J segment 6 bases; nucleotides outside the gene matches: 7. The length of the CDR3 is 16 residues. CDR1 is MNHEY and CDR2 is SMNVEV in the germline V gene (reference sequence).

This clonotype was seen a few times. The chain couples TRBV19 to TRBJ1-6; the match to TRBD1 covers 7 bases. This CDR3 spans 16 amino acids. Germline V gene sequence: CDR1 LNHDA, CDR2 SQIVND (reference sequence). V lost 3 bases to trimming and J lost 7 bases; unmatched junction nucleotides: 9. Here the CDR3 reads CASSIRKGQANSPLHF. The CDR3 DNA sequence: TGTGCCAGTAGTATCCGAAAAGGACAGGCCAATTCACCCCTCCACTTT.

This clonotype was picked up a small number of times. V gene TRBV4-1 combines with J gene TRBJ2-7; D unclear. The CDR3 runs to 15 residues. V shed 1 base and J shed 0 bases, with 10 bases lying between them. Germline values: CDR1 MGHRA, CDR2 YSYEKL. Here the CDR3 reads CASSQVGRSSYEQYF. In nucleotides, the CDR3 is TGCGCCAGCAGCCAAGTGGGAAGGAGCTCCTACGAGCAGTACTTC.

As to this clonotype: A read error is likely here: a far larger clone is one base away. The rearrangement links TRBV7-2 to TRBJ1-2, with unresolved D. Germline loops: CDR1 SGHTA, CDR2 FQGNSA. The CDR3 runs to 15 residues. CDR3 nucleotides: TGTGCCTGCAGCCCTACGTGGGGAACGGGCTATGGCTACACCTTC. Translation gives CACSPTWGTGYGYTF.

Ten or more counts support this clonotype. The chain combines TRBV7-2 with TRBJ2-5; D perhaps matches TRBD2 (5 bases). This CDR3 region has 16 residues. Germline loops: CDR1 SGHTA, CDR2 FQGNSA. V gave up 1 base and J gave up 0 bases, with 12 bases separating them. This chain's CDR3 is CASSLGGIAYQETQYF. The DNA of the CDR3 is TGTGCCAGCAGCTTAGGGGGAATAGCGTACCAAGAGACCCAGTACTTC.

The rearrangement links TRBV12-3 or TRBV12-4 to TRBJ2-1; 9 bases are a match to TRBD2. J lost 8 bases, V lost 6 bases, and 11 bases had no gene match. The CDR3 totals 15 residues. DNA of the CDR3: TGTGCCAGCAGCCCGACCGGGACTAGCTCGGATGAGCAGTTCTTC. Its protein product is CASSPTGTSSDEQFF.

This clonotype was detected ten times or more. The chain uses TRBV27 and TRBJ1-5; D is possibly TRBD1 (6 bases). Per the germline V gene, CDR1 is MNHEY and CDR2 is SMNVEV (reference sequence). The CDR3 spans 19 residues. Trimming cost V 5 bases and J 1 base, with 24 bases left between them. This chain's CDR3 is CASSQMGHRVPSSNQPQHF. For the CDR3, the DNA is TGTGCCAGCAGTCAAATGGGACACAGGGTCCCAAGCAGCAATCAGCCCCAGCATTTT.

This clonotype appeared many times. The rearrangement uses TRBV28 and TRBJ1-1; D ambiguous. From germline, CDR1 is MDHEN and CDR2 SYDVKM. The CDR3 consists of 14 residues. Deletions cut 5 bases from V and 2 bases from J, with 12 bases between. The CDR3 is CASSARHLNTEAFF. In DNA, the CDR3 is TGTGCCAGCAGTGCAAGACACCTTAACACTGAAGCTTTCTTT.

This clonotype was counted ten times or more. The chain employs TRBV28 and TRBJ1-2; 9 bases match TRBD1. CDR1 is MDHEN, CDR2 SYDVKM, per germline. The CDR3 covers 18 residues. V shed 3 bases, J shed 1 base, and the junction held 12 bases outside the gene matches. The CDR3 spells CASSFSSTGTGNNYGYTF. CDR3 in DNA: TGTGCCAGCAGTTTCTCGTCCACCGGGACAGGGAATAACTATGGCTACACCTTC.

This clonotype occurred many times. CDR3 amino acids: CASGPTPREQYF. Here the CDR3 DNA reads TGTGCTAGTGGCCCTACTCCCCGGGAGCAGTACTTC. This rearrangement joins TRBV12-5 to TRBJ2-7; no clear D. Germline CDR1 LGHNT, CDR2 FRNRAP. Trimming shortened V by 6 bases and J by 7 bases, and 13 bases separated the two germline ends. This CDR3 is built from 12 residues.

The chain carries TRBV6-2 or TRBV6-3 and TRBJ2-3; TRBD2 matches at 12 bases. The CDR3 length is 18 residues. Germline CDR1 MNHEY, CDR2 SVGEGT. Unmatched junction bases numbered 13, after V lost 5 bases and J lost 4 bases. CDR3 amino acids: CASSEGLAGGLPPDTQYF. The CDR3 nucleotides are TGTGCCAGCAGTGAAGGGCTAGCGGGGGGGCTTCCCCCAGATACGCAGTATTTT.

Ten or more counts support this clonotype. This chain links TRBV27 with TRBJ2-1; 9 nucleotides match TRBD2. Germline V lookup: CDR1 MNHEY, CDR2 SMNVEV (reference sequence). This CDR3 has 14 residues. The CDR3 is CATMGGRGYNEQFF. The CDR3 DNA is TGTGCTACAATGGGCGGGAGGGGCTACAATGAGCAGTTCTTC.